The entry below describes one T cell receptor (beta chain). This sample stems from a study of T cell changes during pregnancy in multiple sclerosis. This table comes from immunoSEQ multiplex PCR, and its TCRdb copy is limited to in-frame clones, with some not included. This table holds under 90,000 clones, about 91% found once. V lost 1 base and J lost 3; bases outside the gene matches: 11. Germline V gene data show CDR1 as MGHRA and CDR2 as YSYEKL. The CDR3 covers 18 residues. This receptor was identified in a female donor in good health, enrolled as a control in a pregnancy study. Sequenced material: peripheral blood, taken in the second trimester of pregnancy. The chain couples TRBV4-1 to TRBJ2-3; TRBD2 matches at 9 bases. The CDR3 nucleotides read TGCGCCAGCAGCCAAGCAACGGGCGGGGGGGCGAGTACAGATACGCAGTATTTT. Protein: CASSQATGGGASTDTQYF.